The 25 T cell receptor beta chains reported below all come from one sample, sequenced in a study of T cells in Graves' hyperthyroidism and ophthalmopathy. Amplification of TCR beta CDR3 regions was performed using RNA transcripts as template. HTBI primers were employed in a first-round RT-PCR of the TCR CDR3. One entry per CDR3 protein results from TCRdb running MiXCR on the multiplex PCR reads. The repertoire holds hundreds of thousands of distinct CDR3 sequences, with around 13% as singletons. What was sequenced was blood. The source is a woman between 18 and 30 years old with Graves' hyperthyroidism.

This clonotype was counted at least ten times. CDR3: CASRGSGGNTGELFF. In DNA, the CDR3 is TGTGCCAGCAGGGGAAGCGGGGGTAACACCGGGGAGCTGTTTTTT. V usage is TRBV2 and J usage is TRBJ2-2; 8 bases are shared with TRBD2. The CDR3 covers 15 residues. The germline CDR1 and CDR2 sequences are SNHLY and FYNNEI. The trim removed 6 bases at V and 2 bases at J, leaving 5 bases unmatched.

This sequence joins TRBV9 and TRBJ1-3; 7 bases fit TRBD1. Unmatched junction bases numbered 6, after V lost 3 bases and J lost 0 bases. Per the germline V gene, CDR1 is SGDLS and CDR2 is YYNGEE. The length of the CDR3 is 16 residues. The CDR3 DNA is TGTGCCAGCAGCGGGACCAGACAGGGCTCTGGAAACACCATATATTTT. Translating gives CASSGTRQGSGNTIYF.

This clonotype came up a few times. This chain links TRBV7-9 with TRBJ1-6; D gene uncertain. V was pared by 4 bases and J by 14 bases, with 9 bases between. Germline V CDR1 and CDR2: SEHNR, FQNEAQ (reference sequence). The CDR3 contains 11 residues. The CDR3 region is CASSSGPSLHF. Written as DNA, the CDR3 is TGTGCCAGCAGCTCAGGTCCATCCCTCCACTTT.

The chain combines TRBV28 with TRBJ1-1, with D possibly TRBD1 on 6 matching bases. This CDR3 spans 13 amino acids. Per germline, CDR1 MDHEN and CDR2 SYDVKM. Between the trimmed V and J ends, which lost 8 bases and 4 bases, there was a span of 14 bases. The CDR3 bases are TGTGCCAGCGGAGGGGGGCCCGGCACTGAAGCTTTCTTT. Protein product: CASGGGPGTEAFF.

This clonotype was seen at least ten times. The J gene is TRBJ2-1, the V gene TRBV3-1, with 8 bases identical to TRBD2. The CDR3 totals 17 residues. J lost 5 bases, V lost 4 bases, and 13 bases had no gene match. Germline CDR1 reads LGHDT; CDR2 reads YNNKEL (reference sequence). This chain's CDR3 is CASSPLGSGIRNNEQFF. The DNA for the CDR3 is TGTGCCAGCAGCCCGCTCGGTAGCGGGATTAGGAACAATGAGCAGTTCTTC.

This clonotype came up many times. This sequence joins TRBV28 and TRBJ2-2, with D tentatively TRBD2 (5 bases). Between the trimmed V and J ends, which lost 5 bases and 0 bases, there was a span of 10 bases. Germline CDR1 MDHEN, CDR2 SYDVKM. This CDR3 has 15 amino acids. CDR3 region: CASSRSVANTGELFF. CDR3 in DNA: TGTGCCAGCAGTCGTAGCGTTGCGAACACCGGGGAGCTGTTTTTT.

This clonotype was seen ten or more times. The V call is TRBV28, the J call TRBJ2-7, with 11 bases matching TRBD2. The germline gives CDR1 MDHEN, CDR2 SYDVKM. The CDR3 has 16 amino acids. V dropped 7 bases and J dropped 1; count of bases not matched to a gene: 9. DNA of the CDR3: TGTGCCAGCACCAGTCTAGCGGGAGGAAGTTCCTACGAGCAGTACTTC. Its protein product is CASTSLAGGSSYEQYF.

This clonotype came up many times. The CDR3 DNA reads as TGCGCCAGCAGCCAAGAGATCTGGTATAGCAATCAGCCCCAGCATTTT. This codes for CASSQEIWYSNQPQHF. The chain links TRBV4-3 to TRBJ1-5; D call uncertain. The length of the CDR3 is 16 residues. Trimming shortened V by 0 bases and J by 0 bases, and 9 bases separated the two germline ends. CDR1 is LGHNA and CDR2 is YSLEER in the germline V gene.

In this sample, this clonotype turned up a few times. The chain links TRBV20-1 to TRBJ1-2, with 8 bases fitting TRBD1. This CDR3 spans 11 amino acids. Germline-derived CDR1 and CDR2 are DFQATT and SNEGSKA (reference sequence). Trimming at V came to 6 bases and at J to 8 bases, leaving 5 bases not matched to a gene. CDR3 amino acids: CSATTGGGYTF. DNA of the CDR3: TGCAGTGCGACTACAGGGGGAGGCTACACCTTC.

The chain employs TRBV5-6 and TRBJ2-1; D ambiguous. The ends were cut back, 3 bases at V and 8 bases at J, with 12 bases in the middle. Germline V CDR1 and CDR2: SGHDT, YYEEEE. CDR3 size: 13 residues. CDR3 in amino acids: CASSSWAVDEQFF. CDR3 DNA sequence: TGTGCCAGCAGCTCATGGGCTGTCGATGAGCAGTTCTTC. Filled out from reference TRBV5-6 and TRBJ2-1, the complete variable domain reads DAGVTQSPTHLIKTRGQQVTLRCSPKSGHDTVSWYQQALGQGPQFIFQYYEEEERQRGNFPDRFSGHQFPNYSSELNVNALLLGDSALYLCASSSWAVDEQFFGPGTRLTVL.

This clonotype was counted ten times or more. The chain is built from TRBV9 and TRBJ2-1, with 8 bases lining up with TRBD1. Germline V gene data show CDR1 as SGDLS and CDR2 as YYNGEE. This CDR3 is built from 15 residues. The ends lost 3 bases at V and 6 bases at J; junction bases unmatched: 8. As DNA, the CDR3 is TGTGCCAGCAGCGCCTCCGGGACAGGCGGCAATGAGCAGTTCTTC. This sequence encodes CASSASGTGGNEQFF. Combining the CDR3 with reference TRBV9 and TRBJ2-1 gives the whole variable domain DSGVTQTPKHLITATGQRVTLRCSPRSGDLSVYWYQQSLDQGLQFLIQYYNGEERAKGNILERFSAQQFPDLHSELNLSSLELGDSALYFCASSASGTGGNEQFFGPGTRLTVL.

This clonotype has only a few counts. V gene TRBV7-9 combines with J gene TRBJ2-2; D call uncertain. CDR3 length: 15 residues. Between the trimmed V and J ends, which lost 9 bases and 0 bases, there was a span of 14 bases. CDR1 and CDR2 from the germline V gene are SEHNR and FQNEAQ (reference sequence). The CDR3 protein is CARGSSLANTGELFF. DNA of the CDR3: TGTGCCAGGGGGTCCTCGCTAGCGAACACCGGGGAGCTGTTTTTT. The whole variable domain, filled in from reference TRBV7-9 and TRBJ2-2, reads DTGVSQNPRHKITKRGQNVTFRCDPISEHNRLYWYRQTLGQGPEFLTYFQNEAQLEKSRLLSDRFSAERPKGSFSTLEIQRTEQGDSAMYLCARGSSLANTGELFFGEGSRLTVL.

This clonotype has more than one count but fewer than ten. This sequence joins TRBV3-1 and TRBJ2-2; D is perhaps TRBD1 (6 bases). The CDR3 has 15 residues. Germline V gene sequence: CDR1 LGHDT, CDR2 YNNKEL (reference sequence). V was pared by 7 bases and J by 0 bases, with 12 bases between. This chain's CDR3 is CASKRGSANTGELFF. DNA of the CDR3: TGTGCCAGCAAAAGGGGGAGCGCGAACACCGGGGAGCTGTTTTTT. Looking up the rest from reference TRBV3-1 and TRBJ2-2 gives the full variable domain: DTAVSQTPKYLVTQMGNDKSIKCEQNLGHDTMYWYKQDSKKFLKIMFSYNNKELIINETVPNRFSPKSPDKAHLNLHINSLELGDSAVYFCASKRGSANTGELFFGEGSRLTVL.

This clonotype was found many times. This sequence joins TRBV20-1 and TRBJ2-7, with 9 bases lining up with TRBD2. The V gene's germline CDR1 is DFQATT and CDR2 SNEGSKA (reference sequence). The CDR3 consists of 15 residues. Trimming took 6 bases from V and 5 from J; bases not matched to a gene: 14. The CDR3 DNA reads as TGCAGTGCGCCCCCGGGACTAGCTCTTTTCGACGAGCAGTACTTC. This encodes CSAPPGLALFDEQYF.

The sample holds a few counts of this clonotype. CDR3 in DNA: TGTGCCAGCAGCACTACGGGACAGTACAATCAGCCCCAGCATTTT. Its translation: CASSTTGQYNQPQHF. The chain is built from TRBV7-2 and TRBJ1-5; 7 bases match TRBD1. Trimming took 5 bases from V and 3 from J; bases not matched to a gene: 7. Looked up from germline, CDR1 is SGHTA and CDR2 is FQGNSA. The CDR3 is 15 amino acids.

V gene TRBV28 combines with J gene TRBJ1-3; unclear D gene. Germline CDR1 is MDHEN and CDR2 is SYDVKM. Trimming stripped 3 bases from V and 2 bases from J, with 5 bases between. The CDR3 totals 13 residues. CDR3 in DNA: TGTGCCAGCAGTTTCAGGCCTGGAAACACCATATATTTT. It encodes CASSFRPGNTIYF.

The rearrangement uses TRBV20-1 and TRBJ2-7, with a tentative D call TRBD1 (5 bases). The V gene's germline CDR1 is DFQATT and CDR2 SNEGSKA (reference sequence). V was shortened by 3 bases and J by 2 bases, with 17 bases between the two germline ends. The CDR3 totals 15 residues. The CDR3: CSARPRDSTPYEQYF. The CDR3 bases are TGCAGTGCTAGGCCTCGCGACAGTACACCCTACGAGCAGTACTTC.

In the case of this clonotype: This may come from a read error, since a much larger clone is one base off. Written as DNA, the CDR3 is TGTGCCAGCAGCTTAGAAACTAGCGGGAGGGTCAGTGAGCAGTTCTTC. It yields the protein CASSLETSGRVSEQFF. This sequence joins TRBV11-3 and TRBJ2-1; 13 bases agree with TRBD2. CDR3 length: 16 residues. From germline, CDR1 is SGHNT and CDR2 YENEEA. V gave up 0 bases and J gave up 9 bases; unmatched junction bases: 5.

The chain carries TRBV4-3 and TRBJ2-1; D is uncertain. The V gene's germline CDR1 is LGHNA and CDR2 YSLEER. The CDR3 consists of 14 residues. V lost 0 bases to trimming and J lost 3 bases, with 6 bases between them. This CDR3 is CASSQERSYNEQFF. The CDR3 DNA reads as TGCGCCAGCAGCCAAGAGAGAAGCTACAATGAGCAGTTCTTC.

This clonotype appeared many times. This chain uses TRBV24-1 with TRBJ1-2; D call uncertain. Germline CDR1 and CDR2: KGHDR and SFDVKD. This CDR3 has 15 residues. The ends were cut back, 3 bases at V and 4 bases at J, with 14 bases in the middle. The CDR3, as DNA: TGTGCCACCAGTGATCCTTCCGGGAGCTTCTATGGCTACACCTTC. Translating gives CATSDPSGSFYGYTF.

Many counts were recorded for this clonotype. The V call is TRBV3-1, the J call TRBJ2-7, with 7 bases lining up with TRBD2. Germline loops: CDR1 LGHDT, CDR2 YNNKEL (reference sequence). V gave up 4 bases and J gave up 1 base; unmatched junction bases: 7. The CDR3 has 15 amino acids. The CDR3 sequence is CASSRTGTMSYEQYF. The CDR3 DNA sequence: TGTGCCAGCAGCCGGACCGGGACTATGTCCTACGAGCAGTACTTC.

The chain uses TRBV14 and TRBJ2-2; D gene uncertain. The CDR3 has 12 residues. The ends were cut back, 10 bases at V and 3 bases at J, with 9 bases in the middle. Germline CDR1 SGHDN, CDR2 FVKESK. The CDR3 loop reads CATKGDTGELFF. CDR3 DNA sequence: TGTGCCACCAAGGGCGACACCGGGGAGCTGTTTTTT.

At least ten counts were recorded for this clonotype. CDR3 coding DNA: TGTGCCAGCAGCTTAGGTGGCGGCGGGCAGGGCGATGGCTACACCTTC. It translates to CASSLGGGGQGDGYTF. The chain combines TRBV11-2 with TRBJ1-2; D may be TRBD1 (5 bases). Trimming left V 1 base short and J 6 bases short, with 18 bases between. This CDR3 is 16 amino acids long. Germline CDR1 is SGHAT and CDR2 is FQNNGV.

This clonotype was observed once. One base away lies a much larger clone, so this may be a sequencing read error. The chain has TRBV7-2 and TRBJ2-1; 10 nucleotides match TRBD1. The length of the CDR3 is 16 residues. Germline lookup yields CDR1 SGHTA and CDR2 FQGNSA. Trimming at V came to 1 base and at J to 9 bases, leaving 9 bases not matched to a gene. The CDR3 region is CASSLVWDRGGSEQFF. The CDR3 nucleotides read TGTGCCAGCAGCTTAGTCTGGGACAGGGGAGGCAGTGAGCAGTTCTTC.

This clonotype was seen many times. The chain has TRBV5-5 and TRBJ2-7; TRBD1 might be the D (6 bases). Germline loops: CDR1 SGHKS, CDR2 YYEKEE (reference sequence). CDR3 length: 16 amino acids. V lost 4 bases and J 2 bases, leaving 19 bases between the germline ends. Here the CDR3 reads CASSPQTGPTPYEQYF. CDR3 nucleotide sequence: TGTGCCAGCAGCCCCCAAACAGGGCCGACTCCCTACGAGCAGTACTTC.